This TCR beta chain stems from a study of blood T cells in healthy people across ages. General observations from the study: It was the long-lived donors that had more naive CD4+ cells and higher diversity than aged donors.

Using a J-beta primer mix together with a sample-barcoded 5' primer, a second PCR was run for about 6 to 11 cycles. TCRdb reprocessed the 5' RACE reads with MiXCR, giving one entry per CDR3 protein. The table shows about 1.7 million distinct CDR3 sequences, with 28% occurring only once. Points on this clonotype: Its specificity is not known.

V was clipped by 5 bases and J by 2 bases, with 13 bases between them. The CDR3 length is 14 residues. The germline V gene encodes CDR1 MGHDK and CDR2 SYGVNS. This receptor was taken from a woman aged 30 to 39 in good health. V gene TRBV25-1 combines with J gene TRBJ2-7; TRBD2 is a possible D gene (6 bases). Specimen: blood. The CDR3 DNA follows: TGTGCCAGCAGTACCCTCGGGACTCCCTACGAGCAGTACTTC. Encoded protein: CASSTLGTPYEQYF.